A selection of T cell receptor beta chains follows, all from one sample in a study of control samples from healthy donors and cancer patients. The table came from immunoSEQ multiplex PCR; TCRdb's copy has only in-frame clones and leaves some out. The sample lists approximately 69,000 clones, around 90% occurring once. The sequencing sample was made of PBMCs. These receptors were obtained from a man aged 55 to 69 with colorectal cancer. CDR3s include the opening cysteine and the closing phenylalanine or tryptophan. Each record gives: CDR3 length, J gene, V gene, D gene, clone size, CDR3 DNA, CDR3 protein. D genes are given only for firm matches. The listing skips clone size in some rows; elsewhere it reads once, few, many or a size class.

>13|TRBJ1-6|TRBV6-5|-|-
TGTGCCAGCACCGCAAGGTTATTTTCACCCCTCCACTTT
CASTARLFSPLHF
>17|TRBJ2-5|TRBV6-4|TRBD2|-
TGTGCCAGCAGGGTACTGGGGCGGGGGGCCCCACAAGAGACCCAGTACTTC
CASRVLGRGAPQETQYF
>14|TRBJ1-4|TRBV7-2|TRBD1|-
TGTGCCAGCAGCTTAGGGACAGGGAGTGAAAAACTGTTTTTT
CASSLGTGSEKLFF
>14|TRBJ2-1|TRBV6-5|TRBD2|-
TGTGCCAGCAGGAGCGGGGGGGGGAGCAATGAGCAGTTCTTC
CASRSGGGSNEQFF
>14|TRBJ2-5|TRBV7-9|-|-
TGTGCCAGCAGCTTTTCCCTTGGGCAAGAGACCCAGTACTTC
CASSFSLGQETQYF
>15|TRBJ1-2|TRBV5-4|-|-
TGTGCCAGCAGCCATGGCGGGGGCGCACCCTATGGCTACACCTTC
CASSHGGGAPYGYTF
>16|TRBJ2-2|TRBV6-2/TRBV6-3|TRBD2|-
TGTGCCAGCAGCCCCTTAGCGGGGGGGCCGGCCGGGGAGCTGTTTTTT
CASSPLAGGPAGELFF
>13|TRBJ2-3|TRBV12-3/TRBV12-4|-|-
TGTGCCAGCAGACCCTCTAGGGTGGATACGCAGTATTTT
CASRPSRVDTQYF
>14|TRBJ2-3|TRBV6-5|-|-
TGTGCCAGCAGCGCCTTTCGGGGCCCAGATACGCAGTATTTT
CASSAFRGPDTQYF
>14|TRBJ2-2|TRBV4-1|-|once
TGCGCCAGCAGCCAAGGTAGCCCCCCGGGGGAGCTGTTTTTT
CASSQGSPPGELFF
>14|TRBJ2-3|TRBV6-4|TRBD1|-
TGTGCCAGCAGTGACGGACAGGGGGCAGATACGCAGTATTTT
CASSDGQGADTQYF
>16|TRBJ1-2|TRBV12-5|-|-
TGTGCTAGTGGTTTGGTACAGGGTCGAGCTAACTATGGCTACACCTTC
CASGLVQGRANYGYTF
>15|TRBJ1-5|TRBV5-6|-|once
TGTGCCAGCAGCTCGCGGACAGAGGATGATCAGCCCCAGCATTTT
CASSSRTEDDQPQHF
>12|TRBJ2-7|TRBV11-2|-|few
TGTGCCAGCAGCTTTGAGAGCTACGAGCAGTACTTC
CASSFESYEQYF
>15|TRBJ1-6|TRBV5-1|-|-
TGCGCCAGCAGCTTGGGTGGAGGGTTTGATTCACCCCTCCACTTT
CASSLGGGFDSPLHF
>15|TRBJ1-6|TRBV30|-|-
TGTGCCTGGAGTGTTAACAGGGTGAGAAATTCACCCCTCCACTTT
CAWSVNRVRNSPLHF
>15|TRBJ2-5|TRBV28|-|-
TGTGCCAGCAGTTTATTTATTGGTGTGGGGGAGACCCAGTACTTC
CASSLFIGVGETQYF
>13|TRBJ1-2|TRBV30|-|-
TGTGCCTGGAGTGTAGGGGGGTTCTATGGCTACACCTTC
CAWSVGGFYGYTF
>14|TRBJ1-2|TRBV4-1|-|-
TGCGCCAGCAGCCACCCAGGGGTATACTATGGCTACACCTTC
CASSHPGVYYGYTF
>15|TRBJ2-2|TRBV18|-|-
TGTGCCAGCTCACCACCTACAAAGAACACCGGGGAGCTGTTTTTT
CASSPPTKNTGELFF
>15|TRBJ2-1|TRBV6-5|-|-
TGTGCCAGCAGTTCCGACAGGTCCAGCGGCAATGAGCAGTTCTTC
CASSSDRSSGNEQFF
>15|TRBJ2-1|TRBV3-1/TRBV3-2|TRBD2|-
TGTGCCAGCAGCGCGACTAGCGGGGGAAACAATGAGCAGTTCTTC
CASSATSGGNNEQFF